The sequence of this TCR beta chain was determined in a study of T cell repertoires in cytomegalovirus infection. TCRdb called the reads again in MiXCR, with one record for every CDR3 protein. This sample carries fewer than 350,000 distinct CDR3 sequences, 15% to 20% of them seen once, and the ten largest clones take about 12%. Broader study findings: Across the ex vivo response, the dominant clonotypes were HLA-C-restricted CMV-specific TCR beta clonotypes.

Trimming shortened V by 4 bases and J by 2 bases, and 5 bases separated the two germline ends. CDR3 length: 12 amino acids. Germline CDR1 is ENHRY and CDR2 is SYGVKD. This clonotype has a count of ten or more. The target antigen is unknown. Sequencing was carried out using PBMCs. The chain recombines TRBV10-3 with TRBJ1-1; D is unclear. The receptor was isolated from a human donor in good health (CMV status not recorded). Some clones in this sample may be carry-over from other donors' samples. The CDR3: CAISASNTEAFF. DNA of the CDR3: TGTGCCATCAGTGCGTCAAACACTGAAGCTTTCTTT.